The 15 T cell receptor beta chains listed next were all sequenced from one sample in a study of metastatic and nonmetastatic thyroid tumors. TCRdb reanalyzed the PCR reads via MiXCR. This table has about 20,000 clones, roughly 36% appearing once. Patients were all untreated before their thyroid surgery. The sample consisted of tumor tissue. These receptors originate from a female donor with papillary thyroid cancer or a benign thyroid nodule (not recorded which). Some clones in this sample may be carry-over from other donors' samples.

This CDR3 is CASRKQGYGEAFF. CDR3 in DNA: TGTGCCAGCAGAAAACAGGGGTATGGTGAAGCTTTCTTT. This rearrangement joins TRBV6-1 to TRBJ1-1; TRBD1 aligns across 7 bases. The V segment lost 6 bases and the J segment 7 bases; nucleotides outside the gene matches: 8. The CDR3 has 13 residues. Germline lookup yields CDR1 MNHNS and CDR2 SASEGT.

This clone has only a few counts. The chain has TRBV28 and TRBJ2-7; 11 bases fit TRBD1. J was trimmed by 2 bases and V by 3 bases; bases with no gene match: 3. The CDR3 consists of 15 residues. The germline V gene encodes CDR1 MDHEN and CDR2 SYDVKM. CDR3 sequence: CASSLWGQGAYEQYF. CDR3 coding DNA: TGTGCCAGCAGTTTGTGGGGACAGGGGGCCTACGAGCAGTACTTC.

V gene TRBV5-1 combines with J gene TRBJ2-7, with TRBD1 matching over 9 bases. The V and J ends lost 3 bases and 0 bases, in that order; junction bases with no gene match: 4. The germline V gene encodes CDR1 SGHRS and CDR2 YFSETQ. The CDR3 contains 15 residues. DNA of the CDR3: TGCGCCAGCAGCTACGGACAGGGGATCTCCTACGAGCAGTACTTC. Translated, it gives CASSYGQGISYEQYF.

This chain joins TRBV5-5 and TRBJ2-5; 7 nucleotides match TRBD1. V trimming: 4 bases; J trimming: 1 base; junction bases outside the gene matches: 7. Germline V gene sequence: CDR1 SGHKS, CDR2 YYEKEE (reference sequence). The CDR3 has 15 amino acids. In DNA, the CDR3 is TGTGCCAGCAGCAAGGACAGGCGAACCCAAGAGACCCAGTACTTC. It is translated as CASSKDRRTQETQYF.

The genes are TRBV19 and TRBJ2-2; 7 bases are shared with TRBD1. CDR1 is LNHDA, CDR2 SQIVND, per germline (reference sequence). CDR3 length equals 14 residues. V lost 4 bases and J lost 3; bases outside the gene matches: 2. CDR3 protein: CASSNRGDTGELFF. CDR3 nucleotide sequence: TGTGCCAGTAGTAACAGGGGAGACACCGGGGAGCTGTTTTTT.

This clone was detected a few times. This rearrangement joins TRBV6-1 to TRBJ2-6, with D possibly TRBD2 on 5 matching bases. The CDR3 is 15 residues long. Germline V gene sequence: CDR1 MNHNS, CDR2 SASEGT. V shed 2 bases and J shed 2 bases, with 7 bases lying between them. In nucleotides, the CDR3 is TGTGCCAGCAGTGAAACCGGGGCTGGGGCCAACGTCCTGACTTTC. Its protein is CASSETGAGANVLTF.

This clone occurred a few times. A junction end diverges from the germline sequence, so it may reflect a read error. The J gene is TRBJ1-2, the V gene TRBV6-1; 8 bases fit TRBD1. From germline, CDR1 is MNHNS and CDR2 SASEGT. CDR3 length: 13 amino acids. This CDR3 is CASREGQGDGYTF. For the CDR3, the DNA is TGTGCCAGCAGGGAAGGACAGGGCGATGGCTACACCTTC.

This rearrangement joins TRBV24-1 to TRBJ2-2; 11 bases fit TRBD1. The CDR3 consists of 18 residues. CDR1 is KGHDR, CDR2 SFDVKD, per germline. Unmatched junction bases numbered 5, after V lost 3 bases and J lost 0 bases. The CDR3 sequence is CATSDAPGQGANTGELFF. The CDR3 DNA reads as TGTGCCACCAGTGATGCCCCGGGACAGGGGGCGAACACCGGGGAGCTGTTTTTT.

This rearrangement joins TRBV4-2 to TRBJ2-2; TRBD2 aligns across 16 bases. Germline trimming cut 2 bases from V and 7 bases from J; bases unmatched to any gene: 7. Germline V gives CDR1 LGHNA, CDR2 YNFKEQ. There are 18 residues in the CDR3. The CDR3 reads CASSQSGLAGGPIGELFF. The CDR3 DNA reads as TGTGCCAGCAGCCAATCGGGACTAGCGGGGGGGCCGATCGGGGAGCTGTTTTTT.

The V call is TRBV11-1, the J call TRBJ2-1; 9 nucleotides match TRBD2. The V gene's germline CDR1 is SGHAT and CDR2 FQDESV (reference sequence). The CDR3 contains 16 residues. V gave up 4 bases and J gave up 4 bases; unmatched junction bases: 8. The CDR3 DNA follows: TGTGCCAGCAGCTCGGGTAGCGGGAGCCCGTACAATGAGCAGTTCTTC. Protein sequence: CASSSGSGSPYNEQFF.

The chain combines TRBV6-4 with TRBJ1-2, with TRBD1 identical over 7 bases. The V gene's germline CDR1 is MRHNA and CDR2 SNTAGT. CDR3 size: 15 residues. The trim removed 5 bases at V and 7 bases at J, leaving 13 bases unmatched. CDR3 amino acids: CASSSREVQGLGYTF. CDR3 in DNA: TGTGCCAGCAGTTCCCGGGAAGTACAGGGGCTTGGCTACACCTTC.

About this clone itself: The junction does not match germline at one end; this may be a read error. V gene TRBV30 combines with J gene TRBJ1-1; no firm D call. CDR1 GTSNPN and CDR2 SVGIG come from the germline V gene (reference sequence). The CDR3 runs 13 residues. In nucleotides, the CDR3 is TGTGCCTGGAGGAAGGGCCTAAAGACTGAAGCCTTCTTT. This encodes CAWRKGLKTEAFF.

The V call is TRBV27, the J call TRBJ1-2, with TRBD1 matching 9 bases. This CDR3 region has 17 residues. After removal of 0 bases from V and 5 bases from J, the junction contained 10 bases not matched to a gene. CDR1 and CDR2 (germline): MNHEY, SMNVEV (reference sequence). This chain's CDR3 is CASSLSLGQGGFYGYTF. DNA of the CDR3: TGTGCCAGCAGTTTATCCTTGGGACAGGGAGGATTTTATGGCTACACCTTC.

The CDR3 is CASSEQSAGANVLTF. The CDR3 DNA reads as TGTGCCAGCAGTGAACAGAGCGCTGGGGCCAACGTCCTGACTTTC. V is TRBV6-1 and J is TRBJ2-6; no clear D gene. This CDR3 region has 15 residues. The V gene's germline CDR1 is MNHNS and CDR2 SASEGT. V was pared by 2 bases and J by 2 bases, with 7 bases between.

V and J are TRBV5-1 and TRBJ2-1; D is ambiguous. CDR1 SGHRS and CDR2 YFSETQ come from the germline V gene. This CDR3 is built from 15 residues. The ends were cut back, 4 bases at V and 4 bases at J, with 15 bases in the middle. The CDR3: CASSPLPENYNEQFF. The CDR3 nucleotides are TGCGCCAGCAGCCCCCTCCCGGAAAATTACAATGAGCAGTTCTTC.